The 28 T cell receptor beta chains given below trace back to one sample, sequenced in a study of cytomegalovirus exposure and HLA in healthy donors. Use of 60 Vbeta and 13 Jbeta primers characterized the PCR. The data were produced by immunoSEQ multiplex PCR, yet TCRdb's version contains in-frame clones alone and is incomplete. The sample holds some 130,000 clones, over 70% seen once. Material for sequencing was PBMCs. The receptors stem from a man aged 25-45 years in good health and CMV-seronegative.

The CDR3 here is CASSPSLLNEQYF. CDR3 sequence (DNA): TGTGCCAGCAGTCCTTCCCTCCTTAACGAGCAGTACTTC. The V and J genes are TRBV27 and TRBJ2-7; D remains unclear. This CDR3 comprises 13 residues. Germline V lookup: CDR1 MNHEY, CDR2 SMNVEV (reference sequence). Trimming shortened V by 5 bases and J by 5 bases, and 13 bases separated the two germline ends.

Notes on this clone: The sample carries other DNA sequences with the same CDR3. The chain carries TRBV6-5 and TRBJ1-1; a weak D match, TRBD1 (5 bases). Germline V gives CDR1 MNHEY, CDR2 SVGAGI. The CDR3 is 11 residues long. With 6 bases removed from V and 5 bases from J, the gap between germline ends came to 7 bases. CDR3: CASSRGTEAFF. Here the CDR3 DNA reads TGTGCCAGCAGCCGGGGGACTGAAGCTTTCTTT.

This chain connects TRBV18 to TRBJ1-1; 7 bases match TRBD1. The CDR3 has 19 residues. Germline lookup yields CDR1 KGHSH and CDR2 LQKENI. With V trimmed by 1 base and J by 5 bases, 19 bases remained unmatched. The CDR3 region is CASSPLEVVVGQDRTEAFF. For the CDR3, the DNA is TGTGCCAGCTCACCACTGGAGGTAGTTGTCGGACAGGACCGTACTGAAGCTTTCTTT.

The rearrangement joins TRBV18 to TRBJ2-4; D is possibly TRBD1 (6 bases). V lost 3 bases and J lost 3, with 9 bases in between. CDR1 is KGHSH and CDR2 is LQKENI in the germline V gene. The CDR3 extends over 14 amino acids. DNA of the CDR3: TGTGCCAGCTCACCCCTAGGGGGCAAAAACATTCAGTACTTC. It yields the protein CASSPLGGKNIQYF.

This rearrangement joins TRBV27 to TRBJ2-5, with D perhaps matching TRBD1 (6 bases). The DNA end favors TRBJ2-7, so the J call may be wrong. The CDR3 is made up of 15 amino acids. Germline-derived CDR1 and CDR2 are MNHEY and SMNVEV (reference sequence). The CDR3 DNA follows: TGTGCCGACCCAGGCTTAGTACAGGGTAGGTACGAGCAGTACTTC. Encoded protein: CADPGLVQGRYEQYF.

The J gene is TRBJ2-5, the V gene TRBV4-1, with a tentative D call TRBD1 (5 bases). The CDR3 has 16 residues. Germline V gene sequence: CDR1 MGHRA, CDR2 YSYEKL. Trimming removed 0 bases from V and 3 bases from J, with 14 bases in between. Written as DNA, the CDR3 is TGCGCCAGCAGCCAAGATTTAGTCAAGGGGAAAGAGACCCAGTACTTC. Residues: CASSQDLVKGKETQYF.

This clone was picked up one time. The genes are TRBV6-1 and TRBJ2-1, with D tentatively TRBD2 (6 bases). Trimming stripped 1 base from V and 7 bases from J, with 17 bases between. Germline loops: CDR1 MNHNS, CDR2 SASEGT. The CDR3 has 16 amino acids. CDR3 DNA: TGTGCCAGCAGTGAAGTGGGACTCCCCCTAGGGAATGAGCAGTTCTTC. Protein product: CASSEVGLPLGNEQFF.

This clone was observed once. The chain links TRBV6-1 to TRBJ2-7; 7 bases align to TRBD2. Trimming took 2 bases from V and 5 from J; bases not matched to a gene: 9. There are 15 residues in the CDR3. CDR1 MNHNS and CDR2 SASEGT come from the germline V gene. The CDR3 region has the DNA TGTGCCAGCAGTGAATGGGGGGGAGTTAAAAACGAGCAGTACTTC. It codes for CASSEWGGVKNEQYF.

In DNA form, the CDR3 reads TGTGCCAGCAGCTTTTACCCAGCGGGAGGAAATGAGCAGTTCTTC. This translates into CASSFYPAGGNEQFF. The chain joins TRBV7-2 to TRBJ2-1; 9 bases agree with TRBD2. The CDR3 has 15 residues. V was clipped by 3 bases and J by 7 bases; unmatched bases: 7. Germline CDR1 SGHTA, CDR2 FQGNSA.

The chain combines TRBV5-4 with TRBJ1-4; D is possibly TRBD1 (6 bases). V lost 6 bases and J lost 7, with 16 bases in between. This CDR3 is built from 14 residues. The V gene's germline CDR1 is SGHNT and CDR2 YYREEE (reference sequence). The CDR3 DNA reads TGTGCCAGCAACTTACAGGGCGCTCCTGAAAAACTGTTTTTT. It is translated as CASNLQGAPEKLFF.

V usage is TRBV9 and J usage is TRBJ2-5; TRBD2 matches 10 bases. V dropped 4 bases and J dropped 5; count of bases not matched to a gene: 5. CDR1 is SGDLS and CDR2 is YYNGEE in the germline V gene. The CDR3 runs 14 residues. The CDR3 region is CASSPGTSVETQYF. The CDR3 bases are TGTGCCAGCAGCCCCGGGACTAGCGTTGAGACCCAGTACTTC.

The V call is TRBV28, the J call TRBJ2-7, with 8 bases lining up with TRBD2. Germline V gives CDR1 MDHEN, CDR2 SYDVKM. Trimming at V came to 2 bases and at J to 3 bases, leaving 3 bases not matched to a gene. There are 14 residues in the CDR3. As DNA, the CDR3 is TGTGCCAGCAGTTTACCAGCGGGGGACTACGAGCAGTACTTC. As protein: CASSLPAGDYEQYF.

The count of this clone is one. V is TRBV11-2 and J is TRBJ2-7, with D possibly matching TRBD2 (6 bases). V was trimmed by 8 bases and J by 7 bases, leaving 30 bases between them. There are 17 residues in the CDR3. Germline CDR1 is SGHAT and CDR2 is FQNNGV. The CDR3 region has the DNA TGTGCCAGCCGAAAAGTGCCTGCGGAGCGGGTCAAGCAAGAGCAGTACTTC. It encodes CASRKVPAERVKQEQYF.

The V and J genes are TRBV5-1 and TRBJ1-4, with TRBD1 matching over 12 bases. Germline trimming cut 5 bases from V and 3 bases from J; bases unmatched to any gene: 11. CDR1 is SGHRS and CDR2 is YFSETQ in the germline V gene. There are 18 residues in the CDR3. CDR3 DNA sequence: TGCGCCAGCAGACAGGGACAGGGGGCTTCCGGGGCTAATGAAAAACTGTTTTTT. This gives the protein CASRQGQGASGANEKLFF.

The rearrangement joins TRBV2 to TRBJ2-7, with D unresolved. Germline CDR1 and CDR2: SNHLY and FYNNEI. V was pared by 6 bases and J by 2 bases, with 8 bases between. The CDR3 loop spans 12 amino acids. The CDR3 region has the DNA TGTGCCAGCAGATCACAGCCCTACGAGCAGTACTTC. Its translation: CASRSQPYEQYF.

The CDR3 region has the DNA TGTGCCAGCACTGAGGGGGGGTTTCAAGAGACCCAGTACTTC. Translated, it gives CASTEGGFQETQYF. The chain recombines TRBV28 with TRBJ2-5; D possibly corresponds to TRBD2 (7 bases). There are 14 residues in the CDR3. V was trimmed by 7 bases and J by 2 bases, leaving 14 bases between them. Germline V CDR1 and CDR2: MDHEN, SYDVKM.

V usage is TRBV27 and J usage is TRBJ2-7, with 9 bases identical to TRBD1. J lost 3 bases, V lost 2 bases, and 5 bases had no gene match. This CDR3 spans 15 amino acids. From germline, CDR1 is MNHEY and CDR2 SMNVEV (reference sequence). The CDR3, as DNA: TGTGCCAGCAGTTTAGGGGGACAGGGAATCTACGAGCAGTACTTC. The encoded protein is CASSLGGQGIYEQYF.

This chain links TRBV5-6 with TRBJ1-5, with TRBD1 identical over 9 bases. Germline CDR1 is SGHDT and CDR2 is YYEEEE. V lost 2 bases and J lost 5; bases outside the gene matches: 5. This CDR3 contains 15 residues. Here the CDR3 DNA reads TGTGCCAGCAGCTTCCGGGACAGGGACGATCAGCCCCAGCATTTT. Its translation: CASSFRDRDDQPQHF.

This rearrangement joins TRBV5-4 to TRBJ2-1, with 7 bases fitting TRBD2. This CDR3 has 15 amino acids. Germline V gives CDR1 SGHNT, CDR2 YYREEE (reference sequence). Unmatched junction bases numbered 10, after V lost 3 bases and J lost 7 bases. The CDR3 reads CASSSLSLGGNEQFF. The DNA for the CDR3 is TGTGCCAGCAGCTCCCTCTCGCTCGGGGGGAATGAGCAGTTCTTC.

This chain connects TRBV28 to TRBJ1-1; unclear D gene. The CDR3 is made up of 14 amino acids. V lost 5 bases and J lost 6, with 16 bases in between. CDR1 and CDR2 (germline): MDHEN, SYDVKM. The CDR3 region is CASSPPGRVAEAFF. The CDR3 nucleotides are TGTGCCAGCAGTCCCCCCGGGAGGGTGGCTGAAGCTTTCTTT.

CDR3: CASSLRGAYNEQFF. The DNA of the CDR3 is TGTGCCAGCAGCTTACGCGGGGCCTACAATGAGCAGTTCTTC. The chain combines TRBV7-9 with TRBJ2-1, with D possibly TRBD2 on 6 matching bases. CDR1 and CDR2 from the germline V gene are SEHNR and FQNEAQ (reference sequence). The V gene lost 2 bases and the J gene lost 2 bases, with 7 bases spanning the gap. This CDR3 is 14 amino acids long.

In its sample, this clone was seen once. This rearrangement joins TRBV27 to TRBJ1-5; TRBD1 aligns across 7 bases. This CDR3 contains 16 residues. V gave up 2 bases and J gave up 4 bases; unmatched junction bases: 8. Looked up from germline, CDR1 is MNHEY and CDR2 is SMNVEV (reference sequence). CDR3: CASSLNWQGGNQPQHF. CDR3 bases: TGTGCCAGCAGTTTAAATTGGCAGGGGGGAAATCAGCCCCAGCATTTT.

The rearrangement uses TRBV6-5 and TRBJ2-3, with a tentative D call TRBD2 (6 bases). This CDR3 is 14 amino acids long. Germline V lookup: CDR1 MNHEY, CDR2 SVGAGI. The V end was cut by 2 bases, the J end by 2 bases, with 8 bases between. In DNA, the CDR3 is TGTGCCAGCAGTTACCGGGACTCCACAGATACGCAGTATTTT. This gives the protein CASSYRDSTDTQYF.

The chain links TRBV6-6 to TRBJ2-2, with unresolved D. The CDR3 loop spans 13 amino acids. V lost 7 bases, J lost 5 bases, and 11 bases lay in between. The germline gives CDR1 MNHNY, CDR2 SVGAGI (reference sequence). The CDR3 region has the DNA TGTGCCAGCACTTATAGTGTGACCGGGGAGCTGTTTTTT. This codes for CASTYSVTGELFF.

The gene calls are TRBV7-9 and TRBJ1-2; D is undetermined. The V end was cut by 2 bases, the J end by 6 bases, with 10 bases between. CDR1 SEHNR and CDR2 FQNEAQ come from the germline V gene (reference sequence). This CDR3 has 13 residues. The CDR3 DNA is TGTGCCAGCAGCTTAAGGCAGGTGGATGGCTACACCTTC. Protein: CASSLRQVDGYTF.

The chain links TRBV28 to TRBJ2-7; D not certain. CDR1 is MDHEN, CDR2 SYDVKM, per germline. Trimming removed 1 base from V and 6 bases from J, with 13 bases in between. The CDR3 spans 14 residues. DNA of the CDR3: TGTGCCAGCAGTTTATTGAGGAACGGCCGCGAGCAGTACTTC. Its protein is CASSLLRNGREQYF.

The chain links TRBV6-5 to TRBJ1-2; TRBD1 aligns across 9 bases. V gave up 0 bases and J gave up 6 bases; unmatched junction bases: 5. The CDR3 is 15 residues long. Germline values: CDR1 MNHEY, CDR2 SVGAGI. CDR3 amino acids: CASSYSPGTGNGYTF. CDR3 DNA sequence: TGTGCCAGCAGTTACTCCCCCGGGACAGGGAATGGCTACACCTTC.

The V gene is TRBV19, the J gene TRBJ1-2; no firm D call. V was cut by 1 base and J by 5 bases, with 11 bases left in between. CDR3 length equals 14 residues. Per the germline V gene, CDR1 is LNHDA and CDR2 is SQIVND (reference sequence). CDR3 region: CASSIVRAGYGYTF. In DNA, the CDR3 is TGTGCCAGTAGTATAGTTCGTGCGGGGTATGGCTACACCTTC.